This T cell receptor (beta chain) appears in the sequencing data of a study of spatial heterogeneity in lung cancer. Study as a whole: Donors were some 72 untreated early-stage non-small cell lung cancer patients. About two years after resection was the median timing of the follow-up PBMC samples, which were sequenced when available.

This CDR3 has 15 residues. V lost 5 bases to trimming and J lost 2 bases, with 19 bases between them. In germline, CDR1 is DFQATT, CDR2 SNEGSKA (reference sequence). Specified time point: blood at routine non-recurrence follow-up after resection. Individually, TCR cDNA molecules were each labelled with a unique molecular identifier. TCRdb ran MiXCR on the 5' RACE reads and lists one entry per CDR3 protein. The table lists some 32,000 distinct CDR3 sequences, about 10% of them singletons. This clonotype was counted ten times or more. Source: PBMCs, taken at follow-up. The source of this sequence is a female donor with early-stage non-small cell lung cancer. The chain employs TRBV20-1 and TRBJ2-7; no reliable D call. The CDR3 region is CSAQETPRLAYEQYF. The CDR3 coding sequence is TGCAGTGCTCAGGAGACCCCGCGGCTTGCCTACGAGCAGTACTTC.